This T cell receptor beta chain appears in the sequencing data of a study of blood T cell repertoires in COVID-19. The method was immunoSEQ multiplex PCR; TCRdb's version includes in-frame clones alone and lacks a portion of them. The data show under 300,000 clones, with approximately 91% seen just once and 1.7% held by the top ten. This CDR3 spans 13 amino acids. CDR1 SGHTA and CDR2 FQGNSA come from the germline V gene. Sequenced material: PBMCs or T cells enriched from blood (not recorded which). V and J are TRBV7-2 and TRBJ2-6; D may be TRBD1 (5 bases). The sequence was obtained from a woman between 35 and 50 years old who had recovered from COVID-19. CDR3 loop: CARGLAGANVLTF. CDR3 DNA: TGTGCAAGGGGCCTAGCTGGGGCCAACGTCCTGACTTTC.